The 9 T cell receptor beta chains below come from one sample, sequenced in a study of T cell responses to AZD1222 COVID-19 vaccine. Libraries were prepared by immunoSEQ multiplex PCR; TCRdb keeps only in-frame clonotypes and omits some of them. This sample yields roughly 120,000 clones, of which 92% are seen a single time; approximately 8% belongs to the top ten. Sequenced material: peripheral blood, taken 28 days after the second AZD1222 dose. These receptors all stem from an adult who received the AZD1222 COVID-19 vaccine.

This chain links TRBV5-1 with TRBJ2-2, with D possibly matching TRBD2 (5 bases). Looked up from germline, CDR1 is SGHRS and CDR2 is YFSETQ. This CDR3 region has 15 residues. The V end was cut by 3 bases, the J end by 3 bases, with 12 bases between. CDR3 residues: CASSSRTSHTGELFF. The CDR3 DNA reads as TGCGCCAGCAGCTCGAGGACTTCGCACACCGGGGAGCTGTTTTTT. Full variable domain (remainder filled in from reference TRBV5-1 and TRBJ2-2): KAGVTQTPRYLIKTRGQQVTLSCSPISGHRSVSWYQQTPGQGLQFLFEYFSETQRNKGNFPGRFSGRQFSNSRSEMNVSTLELGDSALYLCASSSRTSHTGELFFGEGSRLTVL.

The chain combines TRBV3-1 (or the pseudogene TRBV3-2) with TRBJ1-1, with D unresolved. Germline V gene sequence: CDR1 LGHDT, CDR2 YNNKEL (reference sequence). The CDR3 extends over 12 amino acids. V was clipped by 0 bases and J by 7 bases, with 6 bases between them. Written as DNA, the CDR3 is TGTGCCAGCAGCCAAGACACCGGTGAAGCTTTCTTT. Translation gives CASSQDTGEAFF.

V gene TRBV27 combines with J gene TRBJ2-7, with D possibly TRBD2 on 5 matching bases. V was shortened by 6 bases and J by 3 bases, with 12 bases between the two germline ends. This CDR3 comprises 13 residues. In germline, CDR1 is MNHEY, CDR2 SMNVEV (reference sequence). CDR3 sequence: CASSGPGNYEQYF. For the CDR3, the DNA is TGTGCCAGCAGCGGTCCGGGGAACTACGAGCAGTACTTC.

The rearrangement links TRBV5-1 to TRBJ2-1; 8 positions agree with TRBD2. The germline V gene encodes CDR1 SGHRS and CDR2 YFSETQ. The CDR3 length is 16 residues. J lost 0 bases, V lost 2 bases, and 4 bases had no gene match. CDR3 nucleotide sequence: TGCGCCAGCAGCTTTTTAGCGGGGAGCTCCTACAATGAGCAGTTCTTC. This gives the protein CASSFLAGSSYNEQFF.

This chain joins TRBV5-1 and TRBJ2-4, with D hard to call. In germline, CDR1 is SGHRS, CDR2 YFSETQ. The CDR3 is 14 amino acids. The V gene lost 5 bases and the J gene lost 1 base, with 10 bases spanning the gap. The CDR3 DNA reads as TGCGCCAGCAGGTTCGGTGAGGCCAAAAACATTCAGTACTTC. Translated, it gives CASRFGEAKNIQYF.

The V call is TRBV19, the J call TRBJ1-1; D is perhaps TRBD1 (6 bases). Between the trimmed V and J ends, which lost 5 bases and 0 bases, there was a span of 13 bases. The germline V gene encodes CDR1 LNHDA and CDR2 SQIVND (reference sequence). The CDR3 length is 15 residues. The CDR3 loop reads CASSPRDTLNTEAFF. Here the CDR3 DNA reads TGTGCCAGTAGTCCCAGGGACACACTGAACACTGAAGCTTTCTTT.

V and J are TRBV27 and TRBJ2-1; TRBD2 might be the D (5 bases). CDR3 length: 13 residues. Per the germline V gene, CDR1 is MNHEY and CDR2 is SMNVEV (reference sequence). Deletions cut 3 bases from V and 9 bases from J, with 12 bases between. CDR3 in DNA: TGTGCCAGCAGTTTCCGGGAACGAGTTGAGCAGTTCTTC. Protein: CASSFRERVEQFF.

V and J are TRBV6-5 and TRBJ1-1; 7 bases are a match to TRBD1. This CDR3 has 12 residues. J lost 5 bases, V lost 6 bases, and 3 bases had no gene match. Per germline, CDR1 MNHEY and CDR2 SVGAGI. The CDR3 region is CASSQQGTEAFF. The CDR3 region has the DNA TGTGCCAGCAGCCAACAGGGGACTGAAGCTTTCTTT.

The V call is TRBV7-2, the J call TRBJ2-3, with 12 nucleotides matching TRBD2. Germline assignment: CDR1 SGHTA and CDR2 FQGNSA. Trimming at V came to 2 bases and at J to 3 bases, leaving 6 bases not matched to a gene. The CDR3 runs to 17 residues. The CDR3 DNA reads as TGTGCCAGCAGCTTACGAACTAGCGGGAGGAGGACAGATACGCAGTATTTT. Translating it yields CASSLRTSGRRTDTQYF.